Following are 20 T cell receptor beta chains from one sample sequenced in a study of CD4+ T cells in melanoma. Measured with immunoSEQ multiplex PCR; TCRdb has only the in-frame clones, and not every one. The table has more than 13,000 clones, about 64% seen once. The specimen sequenced was cells from a culture (not recorded whether cultured in vitro). Source of these receptors: a human donor with melanoma.

This clone has a handful of counts. The chain links TRBV11-1 to TRBJ2-7, with D tentatively TRBD1 or TRBD2 (5 bases each). The V end lost 1 base, the J end lost 2 bases, and 15 bases lay between the germline ends. The CDR3 length is 16 residues. Germline values: CDR1 SGHAT, CDR2 FQDESV (reference sequence). Here the CDR3 DNA reads TGTGCCAGCAGCTTAGATCTGGGGACCCCACCCTACGAGCAGTACTTC. Its protein is CASSLDLGTPPYEQYF.

The chain couples TRBV10-3 to TRBJ1-1; TRBD1 aligns across 10 bases. Unmatched junction bases numbered 2, after V lost 6 bases and J lost 4 bases. CDR1 is ENHRY, CDR2 SYGVKD, per germline. This CDR3 contains 13 residues. The CDR3 is CAIRGTGVTEAFF. CDR3 in DNA: TGTGCCATCAGGGGGACAGGGGTCACTGAAGCTTTCTTT.

This clone has only a few counts. This chain connects TRBV4-2 to TRBJ1-2; D perhaps matches TRBD1 (6 bases). V was pared by 6 bases and J by 1 base, with 15 bases between. The CDR3 loop spans 15 amino acids. In germline, CDR1 is LGHNA, CDR2 YNFKEQ. This CDR3 reads CASRSRDTVNYGYTF. The CDR3 DNA sequence: TGTGCCAGCAGGAGTCGGGACACCGTTAACTATGGCTACACCTTC.

CDR3 in DNA: TGTGCCAGCAGTTCCCCAGGGCGTGAATATGGCTACACCTTC. Translating it yields CASSSPGREYGYTF. J is TRBJ1-2 and V is TRBV6-5, with a tentative D call TRBD1 (5 bases). This CDR3 is 14 amino acids long. V was pared by 4 bases and J by 5 bases, with 14 bases between. Germline loops: CDR1 MNHEY, CDR2 SVGAGI.

This clone was found once. V is TRBV6-5 and J is TRBJ1-5; weak D call: TRBD1 (6 bases). This CDR3 has 14 amino acids. The ends were cut back, 5 bases at V and 6 bases at J, with 14 bases in the middle. CDR1 is MNHEY, CDR2 SVGAGI, per germline. The CDR3 bases are TGTGCCAGCAGTGAACAACAGGGCCCTCAGCCCCAGCATTTT. The encoded protein is CASSEQQGPQPQHF.

The chain combines TRBV19 with TRBJ1-5; TRBD1 is a possible D gene (5 bases). The ends were cut back, 3 bases at V and 2 bases at J, with 14 bases in the middle. This CDR3 is built from 16 residues. Germline V gene lookup returns CDR1 LNHDA and CDR2 SQIVND (reference sequence). CDR3 bases: TGTGCCAGTAGTATGGGGGGGACGCTAGGCAATCAGCCCCAGCATTTT. This translates into CASSMGGTLGNQPQHF. The whole variable domain, filled in from reference TRBV19 and TRBJ1-5, reads DGGITQSPKYLFRKEGQNVTLSCEQNLNHDAMYWYRQDPGQGLRLIYYSQIVNDFQKGDIAEGYSVSREKKESFPLTVTSAQKNPTAFYLCASSMGGTLGNQPQHFGDGTRLSIL.

The chain recombines TRBV2 with TRBJ1-5, with 9 positions matching TRBD1. V lost 6 bases to trimming and J lost 6 bases; unmatched junction nucleotides: 3. The CDR3 has 13 amino acids. From germline, CDR1 is SNHLY and CDR2 FYNNEI. CDR3 in DNA: TGTGCCAGCAGGACGACAGGGGGTCAGCCCCAGCATTTT. Translating gives CASRTTGGQPQHF.

The V gene is TRBV19, the J gene TRBJ1-5; possibly TRBD1 for D (5 bases). The ends were cut back, 7 bases at V and 4 bases at J, with 17 bases in the middle. The CDR3 has 15 amino acids. Germline loops: CDR1 LNHDA, CDR2 SQIVND (reference sequence). The CDR3 DNA reads as TGTGCCAGTAATCGGGGCTCGGGGGGTAATCAGCCCCAGCATTTT. Encoded protein: CASNRGSGGNQPQHF.

The rearrangement joins TRBV2 to TRBJ1-6, with D unclear. This CDR3 comprises 13 residues. V was pared by 9 bases and J by 7 bases, with 13 bases between. Germline lookup yields CDR1 SNHLY and CDR2 FYNNEI. CDR3 residues: CASRAAGNSPLHF. DNA for the CDR3: TGTGCCAGTCGGGCCGCGGGGAATTCACCCCTCCACTTT.

The genes are TRBV5-1 and TRBJ2-2; 13 nucleotides align to TRBD2. This CDR3 region has 15 residues. Unmatched junction bases numbered 3, after V lost 5 bases and J lost 5 bases. The germline gives CDR1 SGHRS, CDR2 YFSETQ. DNA of the CDR3: TGCGCCAGCAGGGAGACTAGCGGGGGGACCGGGGAGCTGTTTTTT. Translation: CASRETSGGTGELFF. The complete variable domain, with remaining parts taken from reference TRBV5-1 and TRBJ2-2, reads KAGVTQTPRYLIKTRGQQVTLSCSPISGHRSVSWYQQTPGQGLQFLFEYFSETQRNKGNFPGRFSGRQFSNSRSEMNVSTLELGDSALYLCASRETSGGTGELFFGEGSRLTVL.

This clone was seen only once. The chain recombines TRBV5-4 with TRBJ2-1, with a possible D match to TRBD2 (5 bases). Trimming removed 4 bases from V and 3 bases from J, with 20 bases in between. Germline V CDR1 and CDR2: SGHNT, YYREEE (reference sequence). The length of the CDR3 is 17 residues. The DNA of the CDR3 is TGTGCCAGCAGCCACCGGACTGGGCCACTGGGCTACAATGAGCAGTTCTTC. Amino acid sequence: CASSHRTGPLGYNEQFF.

This clone occurred a few times. This rearrangement joins TRBV27 to TRBJ1-6, with 8 bases aligning to TRBD1. This CDR3 has 14 amino acids. CDR1 is MNHEY and CDR2 is SMNVEV in the germline V gene (reference sequence). V was pared by 4 bases and J by 7 bases, with 3 bases of the junction left unmatched. The CDR3, as DNA: TGTGCCAGCAGTTCGGGACAGGAGAATTCACCCCTCCACTTT. Its protein product is CASSSGQENSPLHF.

This chain joins TRBV19 and TRBJ2-1; the match to TRBD2 covers 11 bases. J gave up 8 bases and V 3 bases, and 6 bases lay outside the gene matches. The V gene's germline CDR1 is LNHDA and CDR2 SQIVND (reference sequence). The CDR3 runs 15 residues. DNA for the CDR3: TGTGCCAGTAGTATTAGCGGGGGGGCGTGGGATGAGCAGTTCTTC. Translation gives CASSISGGAWDEQFF.

This sequence joins TRBV11-2 and TRBJ2-5; 12 positions match TRBD2. The CDR3 length is 19 residues. Germline V gene data show CDR1 as SGHAT and CDR2 as FQNNGV. V was pared by 2 bases and J by 4 bases, with 14 bases of the junction left unmatched. CDR3 region: CASSLRGQLAGGPRETQYF. CDR3 DNA sequence: TGTGCCAGCAGCTTAAGAGGCCAGCTAGCGGGGGGGCCGAGAGAGACCCAGTACTTC. Full variable domain (rest looked up from reference TRBV11-2 and TRBJ2-5): EAGVAQSPRYKIIEKRQSVAFWCNPISGHATLYWYQQILGQGPKLLIQFQNNGVVDDSQLPKDRFSAERLKGVDSTLKIQPAKLEDSAVYLCASSLRGQLAGGPRETQYFGPGTRLLVL.

The J gene is TRBJ1-4, the V gene TRBV28; unclear D gene. Germline V gene sequence: CDR1 MDHEN, CDR2 SYDVKM. The CDR3 loop spans 13 amino acids. V was clipped by 4 bases and J by 8 bases, with 11 bases between them. CDR3 sequence (DNA): TGTGCCAGCAGTTCCTTCGTGAGGGAAAAACTGTTTTTT. Its translation: CASSSFVREKLFF. The variable domain in full, completed from reference TRBV28 and TRBJ1-4, reads DVKVTQSSRYLVKRTGEKVFLECVQDMDHENMFWYRQDPGLGLRLIYFSYDVKMKEKGDIPEGYSVSREKKERFSLILESASTNQTSMYLCASSSFVREKLFFGSGTQLSVL.

The rearrangement uses TRBV7-6 and TRBJ1-3; D ambiguous. In germline, CDR1 is SGHVS, CDR2 FNYEAQ. CDR3 length equals 14 residues. V dropped 5 bases and J dropped 0 bases, with 8 bases sitting between them. CDR3 sequence: CASSTLASGNTIYF. CDR3 nucleotide sequence: TGTGCCAGCAGCACCTTAGCCTCTGGAAACACCATATATTTT.

This clone was observed a few times. V and J are TRBV29-1 and TRBJ1-2; D is unresolved. The CDR3 spans 13 residues. Trimming took off 6 bases at V and 2 bases at J, with 13 bases between the two ends. Germline CDR1 is SQVTM and CDR2 is ANQGSEA. The CDR3: CSVLKGQNYGYTF. CDR3 bases: TGCAGCGTCTTGAAGGGCCAGAACTATGGCTACACCTTC.

The chain carries TRBV6-5 and TRBJ2-5; D gene unclear. Trimming took off 4 bases at V and 1 base at J, with 4 bases between the two ends. CDR1 is MNHEY and CDR2 is SVGAGI in the germline V gene. The CDR3 totals 12 residues. The CDR3 spells CASSFVQETQYF. Written as DNA, the CDR3 is TGTGCCAGCAGTTTTGTCCAAGAGACCCAGTACTTC.

This clone has only one observation. This sequence joins TRBV6-5 and TRBJ2-6; D is undetermined. The CDR3 length is 14 residues. The germline V gene has CDR1 MNHEY and CDR2 SVGAGI. The germline V and J ends were trimmed by 4 bases and 0 bases, with 4 bases remaining between them. In DNA form, the CDR3 reads TGTGCCAGCAGTTTGGGCTCTGGGGCCAACGTCCTGACTTTC. As protein: CASSLGSGANVLTF.

The J gene is TRBJ2-1, the V gene TRBV6-5; TRBD2 agrees at 11 bases. V was pared by 5 bases and J by 5 bases, with 2 bases of the junction left unmatched. This CDR3 is 14 amino acids long. CDR1 MNHEY and CDR2 SVGAGI come from the germline V gene. CDR3 sequence: CASSRLAGNNEQFF. As DNA, the CDR3 is TGTGCCAGCAGTAGACTAGCGGGGAACAATGAGCAGTTCTTC.